This entry concerns a single T cell receptor (beta chain). No antigen is known for it. Generated by immunoSEQ multiplex PCR, the TCRdb table keeps only in-frame clones and is missing some. The sample holds more than 55,000 clones, approximately 84% seen once. This record comes from a study of radiotherapy plus CTLA-4 blockade in lung cancer. About the study: Of all patients, around 19% responded objectively and around 31% showed disease control.

The trim removed 0 bases at V and 0 bases at J, leaving 5 bases unmatched. This CDR3 has 16 residues. Germline loops: CDR1 SGDLS, CDR2 YYNGEE. Findings and caveats of the study: Subsequent to radiotherapy plus ipilimumab, tumor-derived TCR clones underwent expansion in blood.

The clonotype originates from a human donor with non-small cell lung cancer whose response to radiotherapy plus ipilimumab could not be evaluated. Sequences were derived from peripheral blood, sampled from a patient treated with radiotherapy plus ipilimumab. This sequence joins TRBV9 and TRBJ1-1, with 7 bases fitting TRBD1. The DNA for the CDR3 is TGTGCCAGCAGCGTAGGGACAGGTCGTATGAACACTGAAGCTTTCTTT. Residues: CASSVGTGRMNTEAFF.